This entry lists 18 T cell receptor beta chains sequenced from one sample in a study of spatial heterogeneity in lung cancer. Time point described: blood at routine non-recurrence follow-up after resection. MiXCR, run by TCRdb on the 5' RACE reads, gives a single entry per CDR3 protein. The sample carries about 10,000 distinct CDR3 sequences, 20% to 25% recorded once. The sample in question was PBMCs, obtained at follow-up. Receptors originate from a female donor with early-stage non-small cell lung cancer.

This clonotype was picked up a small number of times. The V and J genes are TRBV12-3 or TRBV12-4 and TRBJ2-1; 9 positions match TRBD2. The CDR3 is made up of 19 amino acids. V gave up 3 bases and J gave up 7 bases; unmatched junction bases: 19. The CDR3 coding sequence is TGTGCCAGCAGTTTGATTTTCGGGGGTGGGCTAGCGGGAAGGAATGAGCAGTTCTTC. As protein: CASSLIFGGGLAGRNEQFF.

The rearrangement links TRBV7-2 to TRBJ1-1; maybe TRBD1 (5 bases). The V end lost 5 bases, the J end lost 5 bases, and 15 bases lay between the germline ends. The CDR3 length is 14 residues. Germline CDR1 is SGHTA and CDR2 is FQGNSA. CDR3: CASSKGVEGTEAFF. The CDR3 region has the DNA TGTGCCAGCAGCAAGGGTGTCGAGGGGACTGAAGCTTTCTTT.

The CDR3: CASTPNSLSTDTQYF. DNA of the CDR3: TGTGCCAGCACCCCAAACAGCCTCAGCACAGATACGCAGTATTTT. The gene calls are TRBV7-9 and TRBJ2-3; no clear D. From germline, CDR1 is SEHNR and CDR2 FQNEAQ (reference sequence). The V end lost 7 bases, the J end lost 0 bases, and 14 bases lay between the germline ends. The CDR3 is 15 amino acids.

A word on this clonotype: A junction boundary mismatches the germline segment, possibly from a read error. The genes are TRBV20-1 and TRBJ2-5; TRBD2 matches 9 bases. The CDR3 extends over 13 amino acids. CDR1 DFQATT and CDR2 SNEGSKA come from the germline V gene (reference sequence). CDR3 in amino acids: CSARVAGVATQYF. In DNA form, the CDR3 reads TGCAGTGCGAGAGTAGCGGGAGTGGCGACCCAGTACTTC.

This CDR3 is CASSLETRDNEQFF. CDR3 in DNA: TGTGCCAGCAGCTTAGAGACCAGGGACAATGAGCAGTTCTTC. The chain links TRBV7-9 to TRBJ2-1; possibly TRBD1 for D (5 bases). V was clipped by 1 base and J by 5 bases, with 9 bases between them. CDR1 and CDR2 from the germline V gene are SEHNR and FQNEAQ (reference sequence). This CDR3 comprises 14 residues.

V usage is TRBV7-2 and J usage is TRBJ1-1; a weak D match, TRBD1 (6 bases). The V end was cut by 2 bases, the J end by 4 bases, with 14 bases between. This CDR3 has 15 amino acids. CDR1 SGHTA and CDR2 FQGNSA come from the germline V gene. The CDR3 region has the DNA TGTGCCAGCAGCTTAATCGGGGGGCGGGTCACTGAAGCTTTCTTT. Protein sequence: CASSLIGGRVTEAFF. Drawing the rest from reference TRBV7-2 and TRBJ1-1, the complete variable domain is GAGVSQSPSNKVTEKGKDVELRCDPISGHTALYWYRQSLGQGLEFLIYFQGNSAPDKSGLPSDRFSAERTGGSVSTLTIQRTQQEDSAVYLCASSLIGGRVTEAFFGQGTRLTVV.

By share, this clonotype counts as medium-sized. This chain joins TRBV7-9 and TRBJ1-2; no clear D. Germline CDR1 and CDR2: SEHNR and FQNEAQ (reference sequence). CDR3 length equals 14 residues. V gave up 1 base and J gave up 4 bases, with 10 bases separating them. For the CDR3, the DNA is TGTGCCAGCAGCTTAGATGAGGCAGGCTATGGCTACACCTTC. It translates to CASSLDEAGYGYTF.

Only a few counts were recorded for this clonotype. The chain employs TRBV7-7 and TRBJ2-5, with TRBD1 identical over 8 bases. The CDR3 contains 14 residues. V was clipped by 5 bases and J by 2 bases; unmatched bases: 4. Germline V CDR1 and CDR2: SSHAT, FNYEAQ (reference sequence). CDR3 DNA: TGTGCCAGCAGCCAGGGGGCCTGGCAAGAGACCCAGTACTTC. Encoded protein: CASSQGAWQETQYF.

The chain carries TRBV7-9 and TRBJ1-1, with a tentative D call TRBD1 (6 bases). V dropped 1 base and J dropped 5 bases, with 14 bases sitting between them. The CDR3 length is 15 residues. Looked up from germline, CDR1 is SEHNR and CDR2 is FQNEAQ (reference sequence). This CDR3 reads CASSLDGLQGTEAFF. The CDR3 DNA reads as TGTGCCAGCAGCTTAGATGGTCTTCAGGGGACTGAAGCTTTCTTT. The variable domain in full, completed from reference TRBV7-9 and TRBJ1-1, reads DTGVSQNPRHKITKRGQNVTFRCDPISEHNRLYWYRQTLGQGPEFLTYFQNEAQLEKSRLLSDRFSAERPKGSFSTLEIQRTEQGDSAMYLCASSLDGLQGTEAFFGQGTRLTVV.

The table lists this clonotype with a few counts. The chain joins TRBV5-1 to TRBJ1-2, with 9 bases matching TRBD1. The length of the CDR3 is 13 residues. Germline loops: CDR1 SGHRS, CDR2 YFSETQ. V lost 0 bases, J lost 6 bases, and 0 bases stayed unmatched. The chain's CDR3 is CASSLGDRDGYTF. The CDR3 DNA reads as TGCGCCAGCAGCTTGGGGGACAGGGATGGCTACACCTTC.

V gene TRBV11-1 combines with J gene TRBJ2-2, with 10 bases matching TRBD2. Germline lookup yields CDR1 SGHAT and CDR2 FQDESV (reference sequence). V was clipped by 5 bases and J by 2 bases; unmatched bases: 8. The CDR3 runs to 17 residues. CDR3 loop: CASSPTRTSGNTGELFF. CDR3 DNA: TGTGCCAGCAGCCCAACTAGGACTAGCGGTAACACCGGGGAGCTGTTTTTT.

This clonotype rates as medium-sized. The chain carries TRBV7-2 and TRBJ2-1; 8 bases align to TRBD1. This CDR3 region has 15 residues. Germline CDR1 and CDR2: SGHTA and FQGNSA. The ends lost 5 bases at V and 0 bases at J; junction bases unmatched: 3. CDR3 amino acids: CASSMDRASYNEQFF. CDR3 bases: TGTGCCAGCAGCATGGACAGGGCCTCCTACAATGAGCAGTTCTTC.

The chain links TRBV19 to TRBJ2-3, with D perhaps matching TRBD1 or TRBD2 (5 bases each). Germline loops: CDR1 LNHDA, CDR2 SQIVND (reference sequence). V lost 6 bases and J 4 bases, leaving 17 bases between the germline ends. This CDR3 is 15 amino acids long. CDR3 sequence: CASSQGIGGADTQYF. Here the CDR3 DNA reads TGTGCCAGTAGCCAGGGAATTGGAGGTGCAGATACGCAGTATTTT.

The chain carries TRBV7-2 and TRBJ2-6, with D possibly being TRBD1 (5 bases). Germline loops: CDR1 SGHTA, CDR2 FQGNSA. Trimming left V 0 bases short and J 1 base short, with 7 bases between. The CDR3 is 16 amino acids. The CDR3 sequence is CASSLAGRSGANVLTF. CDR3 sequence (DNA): TGTGCCAGCAGCTTAGCGGGGCGGTCTGGGGCCAACGTCCTGACTTTC.

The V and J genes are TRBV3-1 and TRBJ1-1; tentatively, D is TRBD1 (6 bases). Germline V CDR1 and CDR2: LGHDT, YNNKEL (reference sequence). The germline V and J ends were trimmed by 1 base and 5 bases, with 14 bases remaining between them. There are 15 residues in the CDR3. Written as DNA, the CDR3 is TGTGCCAGCAGCCAAGGGGGGACAAGCGTTACTGAAGCTTTCTTT. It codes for CASSQGGTSVTEAFF. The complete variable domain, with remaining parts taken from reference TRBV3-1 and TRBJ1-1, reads DTAVSQTPKYLVTQMGNDKSIKCEQNLGHDTMYWYKQDSKKFLKIMFSYNNKELIINETVPNRFSPKSPDKAHLNLHINSLELGDSAVYFCASSQGGTSVTEAFFGQGTRLTVV.

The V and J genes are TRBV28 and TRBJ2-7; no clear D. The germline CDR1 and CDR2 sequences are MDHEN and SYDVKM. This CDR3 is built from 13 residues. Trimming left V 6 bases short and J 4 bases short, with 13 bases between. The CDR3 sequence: CASSAGYRYEQYF. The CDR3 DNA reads TGTGCCAGCAGCGCCGGCTACCGTTACGAGCAGTACTTC.

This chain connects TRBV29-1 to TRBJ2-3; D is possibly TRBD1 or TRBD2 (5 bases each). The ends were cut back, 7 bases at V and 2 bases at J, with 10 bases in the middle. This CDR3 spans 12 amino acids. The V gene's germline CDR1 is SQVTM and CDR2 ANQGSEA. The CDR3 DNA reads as TGCAGCGCCGGGACGATCACAGATACGCAGTATTTT. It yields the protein CSAGTITDTQYF.

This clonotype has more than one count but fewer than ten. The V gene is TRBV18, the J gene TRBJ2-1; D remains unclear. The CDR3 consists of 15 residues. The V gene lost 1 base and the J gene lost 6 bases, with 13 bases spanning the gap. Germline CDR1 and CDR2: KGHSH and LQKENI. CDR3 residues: CASSPQGVFGNEQFF. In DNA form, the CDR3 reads TGTGCCAGCTCACCACAGGGCGTCTTTGGCAATGAGCAGTTCTTC.